This T cell receptor (beta chain) stems from a study of blood T cell repertoires in COVID-19. As for the study in general: Italy, Spain and the United States were the sources of the convalescent and acute COVID-19 samples. T cells, B-cell-depleted T cells, or PBMCs provided the cDNA or gDNA that served as material.

This clone was recorded once. The authors' processing: Amplification from reference gene primers served as the basis for estimated nucleated cell counts. Sequenced by immunoSEQ multiplex PCR; TCRdb stores in-frame clones only, minus some. The V and J calls and clone size come from that table; D and trimming were worked out from the DNA. This table holds about 110,000 clones, roughly 82% found once. CDR1 SQVTM and CDR2 ANQGSEA come from the germline V gene. The CDR3 runs 13 residues. Trimming took 5 bases from V and 4 from J, leaving 14 bases between them. The J gene is TRBJ2-5, the V gene TRBV29-1, with D perhaps matching TRBD1 (5 bases). The TCR sequence derives from a woman of 80 years or more with active or convalescent COVID-19. Material for sequencing was peripheral blood. CDR3 protein: CSVLGAVPETQYF. The CDR3 DNA reads as TGCAGCGTTCTAGGGGCGGTCCCAGAGACCCAGTACTTC.